This entry is about one TCR beta chain. TCRdb keeps only in-frame clones here, not all; method: immunoSEQ multiplex PCR. Of about 96,000 clones listed, about four fifths are singletons. This sample stems from a study of blood T cell repertoires in COVID-19. Study-wide background: Nucleic acid was either cDNA or gDNA, and it came from T cells, B-cell-depleted T cells, or PBMCs.

Germline V CDR1 and CDR2: SGHRS, YFSETQ. CDR3 length: 17 residues. The trim removed 0 bases at V and 4 bases at J, leaving 12 bases unmatched. The clonotype was recovered from a woman in her sixties or seventies with acute or convalescent COVID-19. This chain connects TRBV5-1 to TRBJ2-5; 7 positions agree with TRBD2. The sample was peripheral blood. CDR3 amino acids: CASSLASPASGGETQYF. CDR3 coding DNA: TGCGCCAGCAGCTTGGCCTCCCCGGCTAGCGGAGGAGAGACCCAGTACTTC.